These T cell receptor beta chains were read from a single sample in a study of blood T cell repertoires in COVID-19. The data were produced by immunoSEQ multiplex PCR, yet TCRdb's version contains in-frame clones alone and is incomplete. This table has 250,000 to 350,000 clones, more than 85% appearing once. Input material: peripheral blood. The receptor source for this set is a man younger than 45 with acute or convalescent COVID-19. The CDR3 runs from the conserved cysteine through the conserved F or W. Each record gives: D gene, CDR3 length, clone size, V gene, J gene, CDR3 DNA, CDR3 protein. D genes are given only for firm matches. Part of the rows lack a size; the others show once, few, many or a class for expanded clones.

d_gene: TRBD1; len: 16; abundance: .; v_gene: TRBV29-1; j_gene: TRBJ1-2; CDR3nt: TGCAGCGTTCCCTTAGACCGACAGGGTTTGGGCTATGGCTACACCTTC; CDR3aa: CSVPLDRQGLGYGYTF
d_gene: TRBD1; len: 16; abundance: .; v_gene: TRBV7-9; j_gene: TRBJ1-1; CDR3nt: TGTGCCAGCAGCGTCGGGACAGGGCGCAAAGAAACTGAAGCTTTCTTT; CDR3aa: CASSVGTGRKETEAFF
d_gene: .; len: 14; abundance: .; v_gene: TRBV7-9; j_gene: TRBJ2-7; CDR3nt: TGTGCCAGCAGCTTAGAATGGCAGGGCCCCGAGCAGTACTTC; CDR3aa: CASSLEWQGPEQYF
d_gene: .; len: 15; abundance: .; v_gene: TRBV30; j_gene: TRBJ1-2; CDR3nt: TGTGCCTGGAGTGCCCCCAGGGCCGCTAACTATGGCTACACCTTC; CDR3aa: CAWSAPRAANYGYTF
d_gene: .; len: 15; abundance: once; v_gene: TRBV6-5; j_gene: TRBJ2-6; CDR3nt: TGTGCCAGTTCTATACTCGGGGCTGGGGCCAACGTCCTGACTTTC; CDR3aa: CASSILGAGANVLTF
d_gene: .; len: 17; abundance: .; v_gene: TRBV18; j_gene: TRBJ1-4; CDR3nt: TGTGCCAGCTCACCACCTATTGTGGGCGCAACTAATGAAAAACTGTTTTTT; CDR3aa: CASSPPIVGATNEKLFF
d_gene: TRBD2; len: 16; abundance: .; v_gene: TRBV7-6; j_gene: TRBJ2-1; CDR3nt: TGTGCCAGCAGCTTAGCCCAGCGGGAGATTAACAATGAGCAGTTCTTC; CDR3aa: CASSLAQREINNEQFF
d_gene: .; len: 14; abundance: .; v_gene: TRBV5-4; j_gene: TRBJ2-6; CDR3nt: TGTGCCAGCAGCTTGGTGGCTGAGGCCAACGTCCTGACTTTC; CDR3aa: CASSLVAEANVLTF
d_gene: .; len: 13; abundance: .; v_gene: TRBV4-1; j_gene: TRBJ1-1; CDR3nt: TGCGCCAGCAGTCCAACACTGAACACTGAAGCTTTCTTT; CDR3aa: CASSPTLNTEAFF
d_gene: .; len: 14; abundance: .; v_gene: TRBV7-2; j_gene: TRBJ2-7; CDR3nt: TGTGCCAGCAGCTTAGTTGGGGGGAGTTACGAGCAGTACTTC; CDR3aa: CASSLVGGSYEQYF
d_gene: .; len: 16; abundance: .; v_gene: TRBV7-3; j_gene: TRBJ2-3; CDR3nt: TGTGCCAGCAGCTTAAACTTTGGGGAGGGCACAGATACGCAGTATTTT; CDR3aa: CASSLNFGEGTDTQYF
d_gene: .; len: 14; abundance: .; v_gene: TRBV14; j_gene: TRBJ2-5; CDR3nt: TGTGCCAGCAGCCAATATCTTCGGTCGGAGACCCAGTACTTC; CDR3aa: CASSQYLRSETQYF
d_gene: TRBD1; len: 15; abundance: .; v_gene: TRBV5-6; j_gene: TRBJ2-7; CDR3nt: TGTGCCAGCAGCTGGCTACAGGGGGCGCCTTCCGAGCAGTACTTC; CDR3aa: CASSWLQGAPSEQYF
d_gene: TRBD1; len: 13; abundance: .; v_gene: TRBV18; j_gene: TRBJ2-7; CDR3nt: TGTGCCAGCTCACGGACAGGAAACTACGAGCAGTACTTC; CDR3aa: CASSRTGNYEQYF
d_gene: .; len: 13; abundance: .; v_gene: TRBV27; j_gene: TRBJ2-7; CDR3nt: TGTGCCAGCAGCCTAACAGGGATAGGCGAGCAGTACTTC; CDR3aa: CASSLTGIGEQYF
d_gene: .; len: 15; abundance: .; v_gene: TRBV7-9; j_gene: TRBJ2-7; CDR3nt: TGTGCCAGCAGCCCCGTGACAGAACTAACCTACGAGCAGTACTTC; CDR3aa: CASSPVTELTYEQYF
d_gene: TRBD1; len: 16; abundance: .; v_gene: TRBV11-3; j_gene: TRBJ2-3; CDR3nt: TGTGCCAGCAGCTTAGTGGCAGGGGGTACCACAGATACGCAGTATTTT; CDR3aa: CASSLVAGGTTDTQYF
d_gene: .; len: 13; abundance: .; v_gene: TRBV14; j_gene: TRBJ2-7; CDR3nt: TGTGCCAGCAGCCAAGGGCCCAGGGACGAGCAGTACTTC; CDR3aa: CASSQGPRDEQYF
d_gene: TRBD2; len: 16; abundance: .; v_gene: TRBV4-1; j_gene: TRBJ2-7; CDR3nt: TGCGCCAGCAGCCCCCGCGGAAGCGGGGGGATGAACGAGCAGTACTTC; CDR3aa: CASSPRGSGGMNEQYF
d_gene: .; len: 14; abundance: .; v_gene: TRBV6-6; j_gene: TRBJ1-5; CDR3nt: TGTGCCAGCGGGACGGACTATAGCAATCAGCCCCAGCATTTT; CDR3aa: CASGTDYSNQPQHF
d_gene: TRBD1; len: 14; abundance: .; v_gene: TRBV5-1; j_gene: TRBJ2-3; CDR3nt: TGCGCCAGCAGCTCAACAGGGGGGTCGGATACGCAGTATTTT; CDR3aa: CASSSTGGSDTQYF
d_gene: TRBD2; len: 15; abundance: .; v_gene: TRBV10-3; j_gene: TRBJ2-1; CDR3nt: TGTGCCATCAGTGAAGGGGCGGGAGGGTGGAATGAGCAGTTCTTC; CDR3aa: CAISEGAGGWNEQFF
d_gene: TRBD1; len: 13; abundance: .; v_gene: TRBV10-3; j_gene: TRBJ1-1; CDR3nt: TGTGCCATCAGTCCGGGACAGTCCACTGAAGCTTTCTTT; CDR3aa: CAISPGQSTEAFF
d_gene: .; len: 14; abundance: .; v_gene: TRBV6-5; j_gene: TRBJ1-1; CDR3nt: TGTGCCAGCAGTTATAAGAGGGTATTCACTGAAGCTTTCTTT; CDR3aa: CASSYKRVFTEAFF
d_gene: TRBD1; len: 19; abundance: .; v_gene: TRBV18; j_gene: TRBJ1-6; CDR3nt: TGTGCCAGCTCATCCCTTGTACGCCAGGGGGCAACGATTGATTCACCCCTCCACTTT; CDR3aa: CASSSLVRQGATIDSPLHF
d_gene: TRBD1; len: 18; abundance: once; v_gene: TRBV28; j_gene: TRBJ2-6; CDR3nt: TGTGCCAGCATGGGACAGGGCGATTTTTTCTCTGGGGCCAACGTCCTGACTTTC; CDR3aa: CASMGQGDFFSGANVLTF
d_gene: TRBD2; len: 14; abundance: .; v_gene: TRBV6-5; j_gene: TRBJ2-1; CDR3nt: TGTGCCAGCAGTTTGAGCGGGGGGTGGAATGAGCAGTTCTTC; CDR3aa: CASSLSGGWNEQFF
d_gene: .; len: 13; abundance: once; v_gene: TRBV11-2; j_gene: TRBJ1-1; CDR3nt: TGTGCCAGCAAGCCGGGGAGGAACACTGAAGCTTTCTTT; CDR3aa: CASKPGRNTEAFF
d_gene: .; len: 13; abundance: .; v_gene: TRBV5-1; j_gene: TRBJ1-1; CDR3nt: TGCGCCAGCAGCTTTGGGAGTAACACTGAAGCTTTCTTT; CDR3aa: CASSFGSNTEAFF
d_gene: .; len: 14; abundance: .; v_gene: TRBV28; j_gene: TRBJ2-4; CDR3nt: TGTGCCAGCAGTTTAGGGGGCGCAGGATACATTCAGTACTTC; CDR3aa: CASSLGGAGYIQYF
d_gene: .; len: 12; abundance: .; v_gene: TRBV4-1; j_gene: TRBJ2-1; CDR3nt: TGCGCCAGCAGCCAAGATTTCCTCGTTTGGTTCTTC; CDR3aa: CASSQDFLVWFF
d_gene: .; len: 13; abundance: .; v_gene: TRBV5-4; j_gene: TRBJ1-2; CDR3nt: TGTGCCAGCAGCTTTGAAGAGATCTATGGCTACACCTTC; CDR3aa: CASSFEEIYGYTF
d_gene: .; len: 14; abundance: .; v_gene: TRBV5-1; j_gene: TRBJ1-6; CDR3nt: TGCGCCAGCAGCTTGGCTACCAATAATTCACCCCTCCACTTT; CDR3aa: CASSLATNNSPLHF
d_gene: TRBD1; len: 15; abundance: once; v_gene: TRBV10-2; j_gene: TRBJ1-1; CDR3nt: TGCGCCAGCAGTGAGCGGGGACAGGTGAACACTGAAGCTTTCTTT; CDR3aa: CASSERGQVNTEAFF
d_gene: TRBD2; len: 18; abundance: .; v_gene: TRBV5-4; j_gene: TRBJ2-5; CDR3nt: TGTGCCAGCAGCTTGAGGCCTAGCGGGGGGATCGACCAGAGAACCCAGTACTTC; CDR3aa: CASSLRPSGGIDQRTQYF
d_gene: .; len: 12; abundance: .; v_gene: TRBV27; j_gene: TRBJ1-1; CDR3nt: TGTGCCAGCAGTTCAAGGAGACAGAGAGCTTTCTTT; CDR3aa: CASSSRRQRAFF
d_gene: .; len: 15; abundance: .; v_gene: TRBV5-8; j_gene: TRBJ1-1; CDR3nt: TGTGCCAGCAGCTCTGTCGGAGGAATGAACACTGAAGCTTTCTTT; CDR3aa: CASSSVGGMNTEAFF
d_gene: .; len: 14; abundance: .; v_gene: TRBV28; j_gene: TRBJ2-7; CDR3nt: TGTGCCAGCAGTTTATTTTGGCGGGGAGGCGAGCAGTACTTC; CDR3aa: CASSLFWRGGEQYF
d_gene: .; len: 15; abundance: .; v_gene: TRBV3-1/TRBV3-2; j_gene: TRBJ1-1; CDR3nt: TGTGCCAGCAGCCGCGGGGAGGGGAGGGACACTGAAGCTTTCTTT; CDR3aa: CASSRGEGRDTEAFF
d_gene: .; len: 13; abundance: .; v_gene: TRBV5-1; j_gene: TRBJ2-2; CDR3nt: TGCGCCAGCAGCCCGGGGGTCACCGGGGAGCTGTTTTTT; CDR3aa: CASSPGVTGELFF
d_gene: TRBD1; len: 15; abundance: .; v_gene: TRBV18; j_gene: TRBJ1-6; CDR3nt: TGTGCCAGCTCACCTGGACAGGGTCGGGGTTCACCCCTCCACTTT; CDR3aa: CASSPGQGRGSPLHF
d_gene: .; len: 14; abundance: .; v_gene: TRBV4-2; j_gene: TRBJ1-3; CDR3nt: TGTGCCAGCAGCCAAGATATTCCGGTAGGGGCCATATATTTT; CDR3aa: CASSQDIPVGAIYF
d_gene: .; len: 16; abundance: .; v_gene: TRBV19; j_gene: TRBJ2-3; CDR3nt: TGTGCCAGTAGTATTGGGAGACAGGCTAACACAGATACGCAGTATTTT; CDR3aa: CASSIGRQANTDTQYF